This paragraph reports one TCR beta chain. Its matching antigen is unknown. TCRdb passed the RACE reads through MiXCR, listing each CDR3 protein once. This sample has 210,000 or so distinct CDR3 sequences; about 25% occur once, and the top ten carry approximately 2.3%. This record belongs to a study of human T cells and chemical hapten exposure. In the study overall: There were per-sample TCR yield variations, arising mainly from small pooled library volume differences.

Between the trimmed V and J ends, which lost 0 bases and 4 bases, there was a span of 19 bases. The germline CDR1 and CDR2 sequences are SGDLS and YYNGEE. CDR3 size: 17 residues. Study results and caveats: Since the donors had alopecia, their immune response may not be the same as that of healthy people. Unchanged with DPC sensitization were TCRs above 1 in 1000 frequency.

Time point reported: patch test 3, about 24 weeks after DPC sensitization. Treatment: therapeutic diphenylcyclopropenone sensitization with weekly scalp DPC. Extraction yielded total RNA from whole blood (unfractionated). The clonotype comes from a woman between 40 and 55 years old with alopecia areata. Some clones in this sample may be carry-over from other donors' samples. This sequence joins TRBV9 and TRBJ2-5, with D unresolved. Sequenced here: whole blood, sampled in connection with sensitization to the hapten diphenylcyclopropenone (DPC). The DNA of the CDR3 is TGTGCCAGCAGCGTAGACCCCCCCGGTTCGGTAAGAGAGACCCAGTACTTC. It codes for CASSVDPPGSVRETQYF.